These 11 T cell receptor beta chains originate from one sample sequenced in a study of cytomegalovirus exposure and HLA in healthy donors. Amplification used 60 Vbeta primers and 13 Jbeta primers. Assay used: immunoSEQ multiplex PCR; TCRdb lists only in-frame clones, some missing. The data show about 110,000 clones, 70% to 80% seen once. Sequencing was performed on PBMCs. Receptor source: a young woman in good health and CMV-seropositive.

V gene TRBV7-6 combines with J gene TRBJ2-7; D perhaps matches TRBD2 (6 bases). Per germline, CDR1 SGHVS and CDR2 FNYEAQ. CDR3 length: 14 residues. Deletions cut 0 bases from V and 6 bases from J, with 12 bases between. In nucleotides, the CDR3 is TGTGCCAGCAGCTTAGCGGAGGGGCAGGGCGAGCAGTACTTC. Protein product: CASSLAEGQGEQYF.

V gene TRBV15 combines with J gene TRBJ2-3, with D uncertain. From germline, CDR1 is LNHNV and CDR2 YYDKDF (reference sequence). V was shortened by 4 bases and J by 2 bases, with 10 bases between the two germline ends. The CDR3 length is 14 residues. CDR3 DNA sequence: TGTGCCACCAGCATAAACAGAGCCACAGATACGCAGTATTTT. It encodes CATSINRATDTQYF. Complete variable domain (other parts from reference TRBV15 and TRBJ2-3): DAMVIQNPRYQVTQFGKPVTLSCSQTLNHNVMYWYQQKSSQAPKLLFHYYDKDFNNEADTPDNFQSRRPNTSFCFLDIRSPGLGDTAMYLCATSINRATDTQYFGPGTRLTVL.

The chain has TRBV7-9 and TRBJ1-4; D unresolved. The CDR3 extends over 14 amino acids. The V and J ends lost 2 bases and 0 bases respectively, with 4 bases between them. CDR1 SEHNR and CDR2 FQNEAQ come from the germline V gene (reference sequence). In DNA, the CDR3 is TGTGCCAGCAGCTTATCAGCAACTAATGAAAAACTGTTTTTT. Translation: CASSLSATNEKLFF. Full variable domain (rest looked up from reference TRBV7-9 and TRBJ1-4): DTGVSQNPRHKITKRGQNVTFRCDPISEHNRLYWYRQTLGQGPEFLTYFQNEAQLEKSRLLSDRFSAERPKGSFSTLEIQRTEQGDSAMYLCASSLSATNEKLFFGSGTQLSVL.

This clone has only a few counts. V is TRBV25-1 and J is TRBJ2-3, with D possibly matching TRBD2 (6 bases). The CDR3 sequence is 17 residues long. The germline CDR1 and CDR2 sequences are MGHDK and SYGVNS. V dropped 3 bases and J dropped 1 base, with 17 bases sitting between them. CDR3 protein: CASSDQREVAGTDTQYF. The CDR3 DNA is TGTGCCAGCAGTGATCAAAGGGAGGTAGCAGGCACAGATACGCAGTATTTT.

The CDR3 nucleotides read TGCGCCAGCAGCCAAGGGACTTCTGGGGCCAACGTCCTGACTTTC. Its protein product is CASSQGTSGANVLTF. The V and J genes are TRBV4-1 and TRBJ2-6; TRBD2 might be the D (5 bases). The CDR3 loop spans 15 amino acids. The germline V gene encodes CDR1 MGHRA and CDR2 YSYEKL. Trimming shortened V by 1 base and J by 1 base, and 5 bases separated the two germline ends.

This sequence joins TRBV19 and TRBJ1-5; 11 bases map to TRBD1. Germline V CDR1 and CDR2: LNHDA, SQIVND (reference sequence). The V segment lost 7 bases and the J segment 4 bases; nucleotides outside the gene matches: 15. The CDR3 spans 18 residues. The CDR3, as DNA: TGTGCCAGTACCTTCGCAAACTCCGGGACAGGGGGTAATCAGCCCCAGCATTTT. Translated: CASTFANSGTGGNQPQHF.

This clone was detected once. This chain links TRBV10-3 with TRBJ2-7; 9 bases agree with TRBD1. Losses at the gene ends were 6 bases for V and 4 bases for J; bases not matched to a gene: 7. Germline assignment: CDR1 ENHRY and CDR2 SYGVKD. The CDR3 loop spans 14 amino acids. The chain's CDR3 is CAIRGQGSEYEQYF. CDR3 coding DNA: TGTGCCATCAGGGGACAGGGAAGTGAGTACGAGCAGTACTTC.

V and J are TRBV7-3 and TRBJ2-1; TRBD2 matches 7 bases. The germline CDR1 and CDR2 sequences are SGHTA and FQGTGA. The CDR3 loop spans 13 amino acids. Trimming at V came to 4 bases and at J to 9 bases, leaving 6 bases not matched to a gene. CDR3 DNA sequence: TGTGCCAGCAGCTCCCTGACTAGCACTGAGCAGTTCTTC. Translating gives CASSSLTSTEQFF.

The chain links TRBV9 to TRBJ1-1, with 8 positions matching TRBD1. J was trimmed by 3 bases and V by 4 bases; bases with no gene match: 11. Germline V gene sequence: CDR1 SGDLS, CDR2 YYNGEE. This CDR3 region has 16 residues. The CDR3 region is CASSPQGAGVDTEAFF. In DNA, the CDR3 is TGTGCCAGCAGCCCCCAGGGGGCAGGGGTGGACACTGAAGCTTTCTTT.

The chain employs TRBV5-6 and TRBJ2-7, with D tentatively TRBD1 (5 bases). CDR3 size: 14 residues. V shed 1 base and J shed 4 bases, with 12 bases lying between them. Germline V CDR1 and CDR2: SGHDT, YYEEEE. CDR3 protein: CASSLLGPEYEQYF. The DNA of the CDR3 is TGTGCCAGCAGCTTGTTGGGGCCAGAATACGAGCAGTACTTC.

V gene TRBV6-5 combines with J gene TRBJ2-3; D call uncertain. Germline V CDR1 and CDR2: MNHEY, SVGAGI. V gave up 2 bases and J gave up 5 bases, with 17 bases separating them. CDR3 length: 16 amino acids. As DNA, the CDR3 is TGTGCCAGCAGTTACATCCATGATCAGGATAAAGATACGCAGTATTTT. Translated, it gives CASSYIHDQDKDTQYF.